A selection of T cell receptor beta chains follows, all from one sample in a study of cytomegalovirus exposure and HLA in healthy donors. The data were produced by immunoSEQ multiplex PCR, yet TCRdb's version contains in-frame clones alone and is incomplete. The sample includes nearly 110,000 clones, 65% to 80% seen only once; the top ten take approximately 4.2%. Input material: PBMCs. All receptors come from a male donor in good health and CMV-seronegative. Both conserved end residues are part of each CDR3. The size field is filled for only some rows; it gives once, few, many or a size class.

J gene,V gene,clone size,CDR3 protein
NA,TRBV9,NA,CASSVDSSYEQYF
TRBJ2-6,TRBV5-1,NA,CASSLTLGGRGANVLTF
TRBJ1-5,TRBV7-8,NA,CASSLGADSNQPQHF
TRBJ2-5,TRBV7-7,NA,CASSLWGRGGETQYF
TRBJ2-1,TRBV14,few,CASSQGLAGINEQFF
TRBJ2-7,TRBV10-1,NA,CASSPQGSYEQYF
TRBJ2-1,TRBV4-1,NA,CASAPRESSYNEQFF
TRBJ2-5,TRBV9,NA,CASSTRYSDQETQYF
TRBJ2-2,TRBV11-2,NA,CASSPDRVGGELFF
TRBJ1-1,TRBV25-1,NA,CASRIGTVTEAFF
TRBJ1-2,TRBV4-2,NA,CASSQDPRGDGYTF
TRBJ2-1,TRBV5-1,NA,CASSLGASVSNEQFF
TRBJ2-5,TRBV25-1,NA,CASSGGDRIQETQYF
TRBJ2-1,TRBV7-7,NA,CASSLVAGEYNEQFF
TRBJ2-7,TRBV19,once,CASSAQTGYHEQYF
TRBJ1-1,TRBV7-9,NA,CASSKTGTAEAFF
TRBJ2-2,TRBV6-5,once,CASSYVGENTGELFF